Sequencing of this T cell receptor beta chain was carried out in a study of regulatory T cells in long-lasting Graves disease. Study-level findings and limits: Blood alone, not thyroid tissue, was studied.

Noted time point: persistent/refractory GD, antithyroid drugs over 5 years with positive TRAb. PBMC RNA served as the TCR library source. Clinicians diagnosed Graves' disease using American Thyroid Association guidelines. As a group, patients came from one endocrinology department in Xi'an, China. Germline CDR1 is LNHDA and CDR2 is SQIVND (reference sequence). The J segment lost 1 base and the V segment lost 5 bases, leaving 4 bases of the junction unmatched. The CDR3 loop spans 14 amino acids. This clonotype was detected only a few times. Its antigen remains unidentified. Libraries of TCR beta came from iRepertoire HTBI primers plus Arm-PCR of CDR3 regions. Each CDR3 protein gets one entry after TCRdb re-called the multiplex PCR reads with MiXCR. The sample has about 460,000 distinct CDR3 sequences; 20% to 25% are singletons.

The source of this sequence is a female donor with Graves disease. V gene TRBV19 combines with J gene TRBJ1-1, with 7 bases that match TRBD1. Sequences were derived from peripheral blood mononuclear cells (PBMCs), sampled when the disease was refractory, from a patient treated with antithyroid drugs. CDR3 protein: CASSRQGENTEAFF. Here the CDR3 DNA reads TGTGCCAGTAGTCGCCAGGGGGAGAACACTGAAGCTTTCTTT.